This T cell receptor beta chain was captured in a study of T cell repertoires in cytomegalovirus infection. Study context: Both CMV infection and a matching HLA type were indicated by public TCR beta signatures.

Germline CDR1 SGHTA, CDR2 FQGNSA. CDR3 size: 14 residues. Between the trimmed V and J ends, which lost 1 base and 7 bases, there was a span of 10 bases. Only a few counts were recorded for this clonotype. The antigen is undetermined. TCRdb used MiXCR to reprocess the reads, holding one entry per CDR3 protein. The sample records hundreds of thousands of distinct CDR3 sequences, about 44% being singletons. V and J are TRBV7-2 and TRBJ2-2, with D possibly matching TRBD2 (5 bases). The receptor's source is a human donor in good health (CMV status not recorded). Some clones in this sample may be carry-over from other donors' samples. The sample in question was cultured PBMCs, obtained from culture after CMV antigen stimulation. The CDR3 loop is CASSLVGEGGELFF. The CDR3 coding sequence is TGTGCCAGCAGCTTAGTGGGAGAGGGCGGGGAGCTGTTTTTT.